This record covers a single T cell receptor beta chain. The data originate from a study of tumour-infiltrating T cells in Burkitt lymphoma. There are 16 residues in the CDR3. Looked up from germline, CDR1 is MNHEY and CDR2 is SMNVEV (reference sequence). V lost 8 bases, J lost 3 bases, and 13 bases stayed unmatched. TCRdb's table, derived via immunoSEQ multiplex PCR, lists solely in-frame clones and lacks some. The data contain about 3,700 clones, approximately 21% of them seen just once; the ten biggest clones take up 1.4%. The V and J genes are TRBV27 and TRBJ2-1; TRBD1 agrees at 7 bases. This clonotype was sampled from a human donor with Burkitt lymphoma. The sample consisted of tumor tissue. CDR3 DNA sequence: TGTGCCAGCGCCCCACCGACGGGACAGAACTACAATGAGCAGTTCTTC. Encoded protein: CASAPPTGQNYNEQFF.